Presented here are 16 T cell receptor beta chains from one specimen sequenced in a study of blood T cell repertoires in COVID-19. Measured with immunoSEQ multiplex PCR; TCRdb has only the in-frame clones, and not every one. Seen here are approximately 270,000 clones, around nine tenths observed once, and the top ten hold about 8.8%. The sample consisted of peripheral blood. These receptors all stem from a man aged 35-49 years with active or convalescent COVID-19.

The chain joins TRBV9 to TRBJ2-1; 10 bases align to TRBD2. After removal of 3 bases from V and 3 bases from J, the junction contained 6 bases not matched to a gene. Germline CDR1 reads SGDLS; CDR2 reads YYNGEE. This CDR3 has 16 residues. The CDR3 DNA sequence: TGTGCCAGCAGCGCCCGGACTAGCGGTCTCTACAATGAGCAGTTCTTC. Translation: CASSARTSGLYNEQFF.

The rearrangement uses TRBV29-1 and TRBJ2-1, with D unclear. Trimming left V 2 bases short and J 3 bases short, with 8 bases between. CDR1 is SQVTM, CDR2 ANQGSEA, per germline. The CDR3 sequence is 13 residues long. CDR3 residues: CSVEFGDYNEQFF. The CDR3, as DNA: TGCAGCGTTGAATTCGGTGACTACAATGAGCAGTTCTTC.

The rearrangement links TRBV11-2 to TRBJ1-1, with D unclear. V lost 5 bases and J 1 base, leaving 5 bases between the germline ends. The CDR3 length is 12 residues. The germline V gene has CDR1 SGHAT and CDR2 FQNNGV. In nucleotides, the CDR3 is TGTGCCAGCAGCCCAGGGAACACTGAAGCTTTCTTT. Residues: CASSPGNTEAFF.

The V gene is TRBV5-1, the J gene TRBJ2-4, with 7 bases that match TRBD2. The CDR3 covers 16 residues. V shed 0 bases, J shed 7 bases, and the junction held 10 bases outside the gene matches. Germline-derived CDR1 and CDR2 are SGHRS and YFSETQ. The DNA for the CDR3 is TGCGCCAGCAGCTTGGAGTTGGCGGGAGCGTACAACATTCAGTACTTC. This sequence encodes CASSLELAGAYNIQYF.

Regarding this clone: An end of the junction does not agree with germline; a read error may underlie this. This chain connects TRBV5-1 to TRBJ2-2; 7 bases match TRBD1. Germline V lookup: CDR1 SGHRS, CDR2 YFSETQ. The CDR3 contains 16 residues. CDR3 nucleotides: TGCGCCAGCAGCCCTTCCTCACAGGGGAACGCCGGGGAGCTGTTTTTT. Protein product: CASSPSSQGNAGELFF.

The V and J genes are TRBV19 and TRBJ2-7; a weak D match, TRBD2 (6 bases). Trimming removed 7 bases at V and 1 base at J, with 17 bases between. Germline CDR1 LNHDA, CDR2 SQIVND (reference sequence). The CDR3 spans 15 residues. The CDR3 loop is CASKSEGFPSYEQYF. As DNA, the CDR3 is TGTGCCAGTAAGTCGGAGGGTTTCCCTTCCTACGAGCAGTACTTC.

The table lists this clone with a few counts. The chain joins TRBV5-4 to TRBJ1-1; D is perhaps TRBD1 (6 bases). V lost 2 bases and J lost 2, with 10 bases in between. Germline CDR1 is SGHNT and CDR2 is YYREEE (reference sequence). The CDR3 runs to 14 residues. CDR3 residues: CASSLQQGNTEAFF. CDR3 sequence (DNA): TGTGCCAGCAGCTTACAACAGGGTAACACTGAAGCTTTCTTT.

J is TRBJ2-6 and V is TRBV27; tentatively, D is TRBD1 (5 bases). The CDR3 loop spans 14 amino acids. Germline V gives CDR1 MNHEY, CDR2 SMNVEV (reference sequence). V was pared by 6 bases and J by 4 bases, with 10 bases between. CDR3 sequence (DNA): TGTGCCAGCAGCCCCCGGACAGGGGCCAACGTCCTGACTTTC. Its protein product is CASSPRTGANVLTF.

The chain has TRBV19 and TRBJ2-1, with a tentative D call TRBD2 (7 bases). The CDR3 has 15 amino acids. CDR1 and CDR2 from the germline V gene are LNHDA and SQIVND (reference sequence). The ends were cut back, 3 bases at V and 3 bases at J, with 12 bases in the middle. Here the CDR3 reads CASSIGGQFYNEQFF. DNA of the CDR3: TGTGCCAGTAGTATCGGGGGGCAGTTCTACAATGAGCAGTTCTTC.

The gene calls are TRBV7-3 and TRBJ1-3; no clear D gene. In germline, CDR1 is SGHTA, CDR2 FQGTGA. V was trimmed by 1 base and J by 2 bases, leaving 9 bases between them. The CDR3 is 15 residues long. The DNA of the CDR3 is TGTGCCAGCAGCTTAAATGGCCTCCCTGGAAACACCATATATTTT. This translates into CASSLNGLPGNTIYF.

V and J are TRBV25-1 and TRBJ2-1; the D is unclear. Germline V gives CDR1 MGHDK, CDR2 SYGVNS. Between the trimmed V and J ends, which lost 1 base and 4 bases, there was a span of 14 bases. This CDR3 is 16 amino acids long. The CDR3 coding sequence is TGTGCCAGCAGTGAATTAAGTACAGTGGGTTACAATGAGCAGTTCTTC. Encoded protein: CASSELSTVGYNEQFF.

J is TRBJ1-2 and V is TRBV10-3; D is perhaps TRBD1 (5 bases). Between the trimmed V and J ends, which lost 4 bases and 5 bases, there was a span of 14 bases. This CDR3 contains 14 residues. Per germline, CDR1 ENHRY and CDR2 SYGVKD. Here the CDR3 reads CAISGQRQSYGYTF. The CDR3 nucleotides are TGTGCCATCAGTGGACAGCGACAATCTTATGGCTACACCTTC.

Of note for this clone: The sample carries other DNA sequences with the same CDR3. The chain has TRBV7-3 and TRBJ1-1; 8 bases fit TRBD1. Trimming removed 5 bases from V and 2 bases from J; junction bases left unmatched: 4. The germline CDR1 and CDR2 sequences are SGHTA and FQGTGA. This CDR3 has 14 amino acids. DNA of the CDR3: TGTGCCAGCAGCCCCGGACAGGGAAACACTGAAGCTTTCTTT. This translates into CASSPGQGNTEAFF.

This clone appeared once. The CDR3 sequence: CASSPLGQAVAFF. The DNA of the CDR3 is TGTGCCAGCAGCCCACTGGGACAGGCGGTGGCTTTCTTT. The J gene is TRBJ1-1, the V gene TRBV3-1 (or the pseudogene TRBV3-2); TRBD1 matches 8 bases. The germline gives CDR1 LGHDT, CDR2 YNNKEL (reference sequence). The CDR3 has 13 amino acids. J gave up 11 bases and V 4 bases, and 9 bases lay outside the gene matches.

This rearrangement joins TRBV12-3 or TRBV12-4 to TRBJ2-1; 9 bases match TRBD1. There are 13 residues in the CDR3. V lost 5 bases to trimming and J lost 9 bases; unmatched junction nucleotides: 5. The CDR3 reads CASSGDRVGEQFF. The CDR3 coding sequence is TGTGCCAGCAGTGGGGACAGGGTGGGTGAGCAGTTCTTC.

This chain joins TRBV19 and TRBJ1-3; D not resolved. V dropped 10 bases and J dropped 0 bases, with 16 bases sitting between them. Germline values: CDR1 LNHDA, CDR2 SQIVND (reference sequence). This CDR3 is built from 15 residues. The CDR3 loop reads CATAGLLNSGNTIYF. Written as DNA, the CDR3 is TGTGCCACCGCCGGACTCTTGAACTCTGGAAACACCATATATTTT.